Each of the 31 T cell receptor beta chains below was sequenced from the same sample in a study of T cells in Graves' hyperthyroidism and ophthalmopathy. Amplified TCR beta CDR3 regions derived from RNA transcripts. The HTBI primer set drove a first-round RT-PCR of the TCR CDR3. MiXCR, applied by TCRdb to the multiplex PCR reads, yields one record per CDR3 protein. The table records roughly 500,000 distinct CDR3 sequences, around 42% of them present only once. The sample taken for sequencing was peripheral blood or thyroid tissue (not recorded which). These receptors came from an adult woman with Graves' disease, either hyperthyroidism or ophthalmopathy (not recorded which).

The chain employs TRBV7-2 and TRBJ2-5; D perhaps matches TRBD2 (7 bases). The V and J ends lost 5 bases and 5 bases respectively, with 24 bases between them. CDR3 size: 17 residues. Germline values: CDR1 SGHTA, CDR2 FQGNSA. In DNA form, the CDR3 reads TGTGCCAGCAGCCGACCCTACAGCGGAGGGGGAGGGGAGACCCAGTACTTC. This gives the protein CASSRPYSGGGGETQYF. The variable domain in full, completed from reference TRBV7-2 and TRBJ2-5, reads GAGVSQSPSNKVTEKGKDVELRCDPISGHTALYWYRQSLGQGLEFLIYFQGNSAPDKSGLPSDRFSAERTGGSVSTLTIQRTQQEDSAVYLCASSRPYSGGGGETQYFGPGTRLLVL.

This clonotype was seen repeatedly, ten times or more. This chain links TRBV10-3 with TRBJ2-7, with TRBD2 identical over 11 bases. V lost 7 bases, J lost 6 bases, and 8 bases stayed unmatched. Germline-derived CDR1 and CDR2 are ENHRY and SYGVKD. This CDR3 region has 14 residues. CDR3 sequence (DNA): TGTGCCATCAACACTAGCGGGGGCCTTCGCGAGCAGTACTTC. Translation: CAINTSGGLREQYF.

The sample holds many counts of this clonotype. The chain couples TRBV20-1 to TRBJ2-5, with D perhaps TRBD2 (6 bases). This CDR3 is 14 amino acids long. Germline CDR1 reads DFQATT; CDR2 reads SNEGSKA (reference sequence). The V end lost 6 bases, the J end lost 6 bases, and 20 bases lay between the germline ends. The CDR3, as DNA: TGCAGTGCGCCCGGGAGACTAGGAGAGAAGACCCAGTACTTC. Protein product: CSAPGRLGEKTQYF.

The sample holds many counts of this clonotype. The chain's CDR3 is CASSEPQGAANYGYTF. For the CDR3, the DNA is TGTGCCAGCAGTGAACCCCAGGGGGCTGCTAACTATGGCTACACCTTC. The chain carries TRBV25-1 and TRBJ1-2, with 8 bases aligning to TRBD1. Germline CDR1 is MGHDK and CDR2 is SYGVNS. With V trimmed by 2 bases and J by 0 bases, 5 bases remained unmatched. The CDR3 totals 16 residues.

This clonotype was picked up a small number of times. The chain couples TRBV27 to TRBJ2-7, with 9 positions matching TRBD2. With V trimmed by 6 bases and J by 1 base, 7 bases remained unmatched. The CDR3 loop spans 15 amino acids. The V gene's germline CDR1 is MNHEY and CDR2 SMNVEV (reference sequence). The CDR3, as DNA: TGTGCCAGCAGGATACTAGCGGGTTATTCCTACGAGCAGTACTTC. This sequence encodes CASRILAGYSYEQYF.

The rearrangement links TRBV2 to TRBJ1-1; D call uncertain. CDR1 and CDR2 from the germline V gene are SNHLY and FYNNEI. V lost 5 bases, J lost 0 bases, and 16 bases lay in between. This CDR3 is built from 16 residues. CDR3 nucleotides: TGTGCCAGCAGTACCCCCGTCCGGCGTGTGAACACTGAAGCTTTCTTT. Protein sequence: CASSTPVRRVNTEAFF.

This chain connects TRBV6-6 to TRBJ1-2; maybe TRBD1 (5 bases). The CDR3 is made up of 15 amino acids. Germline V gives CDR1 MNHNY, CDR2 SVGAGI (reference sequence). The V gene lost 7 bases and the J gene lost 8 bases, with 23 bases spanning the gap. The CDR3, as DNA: TGTGCCAGCACCACGGCGGGGCAGGGAATGAGGGGCTACACCTTC. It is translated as CASTTAGQGMRGYTF.

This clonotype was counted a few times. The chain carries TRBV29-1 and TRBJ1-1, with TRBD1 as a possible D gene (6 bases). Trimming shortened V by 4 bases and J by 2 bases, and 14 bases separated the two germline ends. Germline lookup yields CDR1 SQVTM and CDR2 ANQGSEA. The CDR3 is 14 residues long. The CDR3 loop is CSVVGGQANTEAFF. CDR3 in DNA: TGCAGCGTTGTCGGGGGCCAGGCAAACACTGAAGCTTTCTTT.

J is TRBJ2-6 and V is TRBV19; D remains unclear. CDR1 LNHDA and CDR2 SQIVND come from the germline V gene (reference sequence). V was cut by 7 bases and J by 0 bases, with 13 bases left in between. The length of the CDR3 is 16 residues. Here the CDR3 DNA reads TGTGCCAGTAACGTGGACGGAGCCTCTGGGGCCAACGTCCTGACTTTC. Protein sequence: CASNVDGASGANVLTF.

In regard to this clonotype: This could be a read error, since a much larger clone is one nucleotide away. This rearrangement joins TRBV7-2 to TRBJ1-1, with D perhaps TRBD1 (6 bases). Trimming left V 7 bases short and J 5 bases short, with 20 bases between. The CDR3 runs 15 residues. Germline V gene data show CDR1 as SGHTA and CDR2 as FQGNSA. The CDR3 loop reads CASTIPGHVGTEAFF. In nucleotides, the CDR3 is TGTGCCAGCACCATTCCGGGACATGTTGGGACTGAAGCTTTCTTT.

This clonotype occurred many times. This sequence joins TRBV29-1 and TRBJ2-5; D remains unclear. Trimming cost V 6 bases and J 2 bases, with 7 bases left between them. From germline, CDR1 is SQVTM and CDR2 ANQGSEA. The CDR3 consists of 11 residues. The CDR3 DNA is TGCAGCGTCGTCGCTCAAGAGACCCAGTACTTC. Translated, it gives CSVVAQETQYF.

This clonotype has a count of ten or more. The CDR3 is CSVVLSSYEQYF. The DNA of the CDR3 is TGCAGCGTTGTGTTGAGCTCCTACGAGCAGTACTTC. The chain joins TRBV29-1 to TRBJ2-7, with no clear D. CDR1 is SQVTM and CDR2 is ANQGSEA in the germline V gene. This CDR3 spans 12 amino acids. Trimming cost V 4 bases and J 0 bases, with 7 bases left between them.

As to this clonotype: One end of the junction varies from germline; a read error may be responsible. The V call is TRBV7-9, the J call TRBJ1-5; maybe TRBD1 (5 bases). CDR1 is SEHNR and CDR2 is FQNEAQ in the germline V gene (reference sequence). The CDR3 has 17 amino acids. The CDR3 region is CASSAKLPLGHGQPQHF. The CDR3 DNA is TGCGCCAGCAGCGCAAAACTCCCATTGGGGCACGGCCAGCCCCAGCATTTT. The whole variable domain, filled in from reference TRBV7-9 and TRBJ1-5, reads DTGVSQNPRHKITKRGQNVTFRCDPISEHNRLYWYRQTLGQGPEFLTYFQNEAQLEKSRLLSDRFSAERPKGSFSTLEIQRTEQGDSAMYLCASSAKLPLGHGQPQHFGDGTRLSIL.

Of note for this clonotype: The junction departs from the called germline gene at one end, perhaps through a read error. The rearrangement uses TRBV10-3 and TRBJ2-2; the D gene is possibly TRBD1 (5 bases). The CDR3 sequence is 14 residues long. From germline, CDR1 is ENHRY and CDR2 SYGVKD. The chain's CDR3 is CASSRTQGAGELFF. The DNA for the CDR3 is TGTGCCAGCAGTCGAACTCAGGGCGCCGGGGAGCTGTTTTTT.

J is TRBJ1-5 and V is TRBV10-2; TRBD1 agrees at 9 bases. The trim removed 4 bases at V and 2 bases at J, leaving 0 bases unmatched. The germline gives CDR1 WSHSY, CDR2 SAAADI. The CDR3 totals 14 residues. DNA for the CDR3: TGCGCCAGCAGTGGGGACAGGGGCAATCAGCCCCAGCATTTT. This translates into CASSGDRGNQPQHF.

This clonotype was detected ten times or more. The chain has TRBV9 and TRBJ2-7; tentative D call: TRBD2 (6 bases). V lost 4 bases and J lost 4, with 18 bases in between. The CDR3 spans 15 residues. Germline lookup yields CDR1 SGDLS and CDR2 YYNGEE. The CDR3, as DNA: TGTGCCAGCAGCATGGGGACTGCCGTCGGATACGAGCAGTACTTC. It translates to CASSMGTAVGYEQYF.

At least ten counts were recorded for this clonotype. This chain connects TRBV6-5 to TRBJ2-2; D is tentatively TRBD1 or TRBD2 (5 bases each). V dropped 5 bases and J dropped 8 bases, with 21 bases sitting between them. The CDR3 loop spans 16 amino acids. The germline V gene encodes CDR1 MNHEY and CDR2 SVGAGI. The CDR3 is CASSQPRGFLLGELFF. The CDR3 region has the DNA TGTGCCAGCAGTCAACCCCGGGGCTTCTTATTAGGGGAGCTGTTTTTT.

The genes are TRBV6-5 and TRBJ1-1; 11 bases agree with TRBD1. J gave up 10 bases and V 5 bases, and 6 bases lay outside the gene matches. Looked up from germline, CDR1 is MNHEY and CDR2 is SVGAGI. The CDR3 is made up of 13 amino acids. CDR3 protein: CASSRTGGSGAFF. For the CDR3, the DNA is TGTGCCAGCAGTCGGACAGGGGGCAGTGGAGCTTTCTTT.

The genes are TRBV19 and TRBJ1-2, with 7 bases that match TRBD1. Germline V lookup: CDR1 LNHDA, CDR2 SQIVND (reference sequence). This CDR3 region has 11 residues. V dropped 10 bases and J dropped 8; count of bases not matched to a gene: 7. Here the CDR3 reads CAIDRAGGYTF. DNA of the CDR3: TGTGCCATAGACAGGGCCGGCGGCTACACCTTC.

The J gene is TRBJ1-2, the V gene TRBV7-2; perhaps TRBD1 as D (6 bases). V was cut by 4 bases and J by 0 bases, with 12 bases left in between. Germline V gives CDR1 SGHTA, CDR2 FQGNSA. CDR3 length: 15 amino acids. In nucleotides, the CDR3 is TGTGCCAGCAGCTATGAACGGGGGCCTAACTATGGCTACACCTTC. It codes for CASSYERGPNYGYTF.

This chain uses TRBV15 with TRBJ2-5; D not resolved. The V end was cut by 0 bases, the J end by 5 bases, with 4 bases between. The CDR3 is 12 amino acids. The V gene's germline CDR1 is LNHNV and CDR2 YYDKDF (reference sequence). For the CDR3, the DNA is TGTGCCACCAGCAGAGATTGGGAGACCCAGTACTTC. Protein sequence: CATSRDWETQYF.

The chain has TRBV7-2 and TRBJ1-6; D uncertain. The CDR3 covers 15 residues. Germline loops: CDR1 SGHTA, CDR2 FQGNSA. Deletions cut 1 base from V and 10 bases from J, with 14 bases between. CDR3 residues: CASSLGVEVGSPLHF. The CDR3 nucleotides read TGTGCCAGCAGCTTAGGGGTCGAGGTAGGATCACCCCTCCACTTT. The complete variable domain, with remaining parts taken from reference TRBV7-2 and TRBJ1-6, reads GAGVSQSPSNKVTEKGKDVELRCDPISGHTALYWYRQSLGQGLEFLIYFQGNSAPDKSGLPSDRFSAERTGGSVSTLTIQRTQQEDSAVYLCASSLGVEVGSPLHFGNGTRLTVT.

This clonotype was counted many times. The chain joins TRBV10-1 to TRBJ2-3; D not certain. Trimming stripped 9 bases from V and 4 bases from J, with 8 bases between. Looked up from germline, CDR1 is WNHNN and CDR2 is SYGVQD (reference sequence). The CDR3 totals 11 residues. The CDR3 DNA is TGCGCCAGGAAACGAGCAGATACGCAGTATTTT. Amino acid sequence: CARKRADTQYF.

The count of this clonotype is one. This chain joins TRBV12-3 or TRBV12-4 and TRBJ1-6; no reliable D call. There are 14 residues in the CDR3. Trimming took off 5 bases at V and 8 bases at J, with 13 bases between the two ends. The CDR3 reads CASSAAGGYSPLHF. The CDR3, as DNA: TGTGCCAGCAGTGCCGCGGGAGGCTATTCACCCCTCCACTTT.

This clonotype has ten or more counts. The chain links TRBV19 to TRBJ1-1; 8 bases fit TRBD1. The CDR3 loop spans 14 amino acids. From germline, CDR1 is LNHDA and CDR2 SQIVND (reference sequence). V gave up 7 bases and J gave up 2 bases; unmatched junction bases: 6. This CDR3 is CASIKDRVNTEAFF. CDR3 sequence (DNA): TGTGCCAGTATCAAGGACAGGGTTAACACTGAAGCTTTCTTT. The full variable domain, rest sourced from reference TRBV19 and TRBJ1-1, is DGGITQSPKYLFRKEGQNVTLSCEQNLNHDAMYWYRQDPGQGLRLIYYSQIVNDFQKGDIAEGYSVSREKKESFPLTVTSAQKNPTAFYLCASIKDRVNTEAFFGQGTRLTVV.

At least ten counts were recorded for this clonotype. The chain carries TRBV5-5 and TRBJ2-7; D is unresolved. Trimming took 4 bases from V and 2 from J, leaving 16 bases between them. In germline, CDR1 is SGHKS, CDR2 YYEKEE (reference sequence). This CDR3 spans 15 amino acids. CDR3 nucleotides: TGTGCCAGCAGCCTCTGGGTTGGGCAGGCCTACGAGCAGTACTTC. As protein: CASSLWVGQAYEQYF.

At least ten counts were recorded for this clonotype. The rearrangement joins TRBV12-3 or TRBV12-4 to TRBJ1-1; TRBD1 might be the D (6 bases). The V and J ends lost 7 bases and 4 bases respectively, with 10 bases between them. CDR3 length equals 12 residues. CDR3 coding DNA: TGTGCCAGCAACACAGGGTCCACTGAAGCTTTCTTT. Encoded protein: CASNTGSTEAFF.

The CDR3: CASSGGQAYEQYF. CDR3 sequence (DNA): TGTGCCAGCAGTGGGGGACAAGCCTACGAGCAGTACTTC. This chain connects TRBV2 to TRBJ2-7; the D gene is possibly TRBD1 (6 bases). The CDR3 consists of 13 residues. In germline, CDR1 is SNHLY, CDR2 FYNNEI. Deletions cut 4 bases from V and 2 bases from J, with 9 bases between.

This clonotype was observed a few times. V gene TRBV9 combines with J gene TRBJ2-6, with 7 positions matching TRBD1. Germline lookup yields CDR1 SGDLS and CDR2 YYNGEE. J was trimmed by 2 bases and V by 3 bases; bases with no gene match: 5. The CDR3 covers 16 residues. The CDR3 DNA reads TGTGCCAGCAGCGATACAACAGGGGCTGGGGCCAACGTCCTGACTTTC. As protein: CASSDTTGAGANVLTF.

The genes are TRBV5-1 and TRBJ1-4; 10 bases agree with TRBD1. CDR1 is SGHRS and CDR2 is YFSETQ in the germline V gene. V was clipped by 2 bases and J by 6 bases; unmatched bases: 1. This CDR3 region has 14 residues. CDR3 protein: CASSFGQGDEKLFF. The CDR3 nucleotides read TGCGCCAGCAGCTTCGGACAGGGGGATGAAAAACTGTTTTTT.

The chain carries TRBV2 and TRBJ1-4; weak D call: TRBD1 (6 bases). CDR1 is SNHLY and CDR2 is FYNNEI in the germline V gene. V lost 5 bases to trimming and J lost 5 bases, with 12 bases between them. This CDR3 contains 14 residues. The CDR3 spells CASSTFTGNEKLFF. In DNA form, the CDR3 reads TGTGCCAGCAGTACTTTTACAGGGAATGAAAAACTGTTTTTT.